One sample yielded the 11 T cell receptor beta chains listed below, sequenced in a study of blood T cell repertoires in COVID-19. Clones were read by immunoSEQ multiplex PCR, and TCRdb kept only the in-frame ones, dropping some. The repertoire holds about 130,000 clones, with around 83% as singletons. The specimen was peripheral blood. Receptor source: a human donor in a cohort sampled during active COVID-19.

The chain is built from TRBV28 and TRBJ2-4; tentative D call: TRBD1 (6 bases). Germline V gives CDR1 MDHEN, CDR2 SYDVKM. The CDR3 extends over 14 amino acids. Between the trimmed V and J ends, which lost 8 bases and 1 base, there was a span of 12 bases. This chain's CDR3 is CASAPGQAKNIQYF. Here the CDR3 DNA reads TGTGCCAGCGCTCCAGGACAGGCCAAAAACATTCAGTACTTC.

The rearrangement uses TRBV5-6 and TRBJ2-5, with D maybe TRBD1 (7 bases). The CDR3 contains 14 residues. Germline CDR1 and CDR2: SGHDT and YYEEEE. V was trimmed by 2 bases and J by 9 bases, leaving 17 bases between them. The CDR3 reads CASSFDRDSGAQYF. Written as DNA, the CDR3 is TGTGCCAGCAGCTTTGACAGGGACTCGGGGGCCCAGTACTTC.

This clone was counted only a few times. CDR3 coding DNA: TGTGCCAGCAGCCGCACGACAGGTGAGCAGTTCTTC. This codes for CASSRTTGEQFF. The V call is TRBV7-3, the J call TRBJ2-1; a weak D match, TRBD1 (6 bases). V lost 5 bases to trimming and J lost 9 bases, with 11 bases between them. Per the germline V gene, CDR1 is SGHTA and CDR2 is FQGTGA. CDR3 length: 12 amino acids.

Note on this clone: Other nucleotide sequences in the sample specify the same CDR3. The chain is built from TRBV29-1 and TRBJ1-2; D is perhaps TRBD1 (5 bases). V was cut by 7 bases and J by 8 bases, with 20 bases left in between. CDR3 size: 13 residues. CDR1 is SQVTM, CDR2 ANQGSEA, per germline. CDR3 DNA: TGCAGCGGGGCGTCGGGGGGTTGGGGGGGCTACACCTTC. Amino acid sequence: CSGASGGWGGYTF.

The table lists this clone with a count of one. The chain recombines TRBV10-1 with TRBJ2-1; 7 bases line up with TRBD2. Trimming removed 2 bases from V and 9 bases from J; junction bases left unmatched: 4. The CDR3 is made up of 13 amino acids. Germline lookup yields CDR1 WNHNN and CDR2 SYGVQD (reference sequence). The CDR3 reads CASSESGVGEQFF. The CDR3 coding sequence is TGCGCCAGCAGTGAGAGCGGGGTCGGTGAGCAGTTCTTC.

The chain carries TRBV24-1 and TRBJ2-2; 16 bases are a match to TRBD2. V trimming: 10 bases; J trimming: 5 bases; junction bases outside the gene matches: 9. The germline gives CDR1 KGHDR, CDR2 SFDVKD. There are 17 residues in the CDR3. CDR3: CATQPGLAGGQTGELFF. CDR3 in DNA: TGTGCCACTCAACCGGGACTAGCGGGGGGGCAAACCGGGGAGCTGTTTTTT.

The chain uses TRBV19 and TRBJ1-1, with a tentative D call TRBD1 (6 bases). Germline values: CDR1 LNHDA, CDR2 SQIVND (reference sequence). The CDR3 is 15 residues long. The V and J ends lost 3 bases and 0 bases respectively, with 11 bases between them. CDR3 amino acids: CASSIRGIMNTEAFF. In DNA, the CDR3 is TGTGCCAGTAGTATTAGGGGGATTATGAACACTGAAGCTTTCTTT.

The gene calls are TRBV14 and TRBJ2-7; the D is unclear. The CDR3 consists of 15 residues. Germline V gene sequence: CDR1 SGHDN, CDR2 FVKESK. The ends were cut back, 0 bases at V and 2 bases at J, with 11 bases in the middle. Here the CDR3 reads CASSQDEALPYEQYF. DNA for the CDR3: TGTGCCAGCAGCCAAGATGAAGCCCTTCCCTACGAGCAGTACTTC.

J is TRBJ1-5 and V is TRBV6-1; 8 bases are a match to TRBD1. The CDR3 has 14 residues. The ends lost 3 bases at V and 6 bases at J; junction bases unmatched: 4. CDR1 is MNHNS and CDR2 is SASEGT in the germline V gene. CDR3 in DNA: TGTGCCAGCAGTGACCAGGGGGCAGGTCAGCCCCAGCATTTT. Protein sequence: CASSDQGAGQPQHF.

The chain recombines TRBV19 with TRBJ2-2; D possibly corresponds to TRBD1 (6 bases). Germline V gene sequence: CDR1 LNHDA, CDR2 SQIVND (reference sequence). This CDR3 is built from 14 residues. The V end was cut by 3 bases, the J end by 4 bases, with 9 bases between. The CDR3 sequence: CASSITGSTGELFF. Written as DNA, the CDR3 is TGTGCCAGTAGTATTACAGGGTCCACCGGGGAGCTGTTTTTT.

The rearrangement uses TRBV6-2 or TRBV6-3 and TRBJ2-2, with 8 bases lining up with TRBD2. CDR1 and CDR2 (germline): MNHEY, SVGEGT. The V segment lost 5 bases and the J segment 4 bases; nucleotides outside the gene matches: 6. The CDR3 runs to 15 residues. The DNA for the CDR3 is TGTGCCAGCAGTAGGAGCGGGAGTGGCACCGGGGAGCTGTTTTTT. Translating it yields CASSRSGSGTGELFF.